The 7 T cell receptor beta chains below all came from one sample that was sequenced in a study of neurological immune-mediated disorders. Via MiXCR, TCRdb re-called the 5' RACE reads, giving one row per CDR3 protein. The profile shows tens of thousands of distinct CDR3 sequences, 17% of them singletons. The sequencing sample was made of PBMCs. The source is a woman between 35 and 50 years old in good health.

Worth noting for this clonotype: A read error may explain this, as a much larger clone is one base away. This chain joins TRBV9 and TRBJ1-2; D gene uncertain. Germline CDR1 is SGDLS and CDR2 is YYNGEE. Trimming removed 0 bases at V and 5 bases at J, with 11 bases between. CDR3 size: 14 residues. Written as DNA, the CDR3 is TGTGCCAGCAGCGTAGGCTGCAGAGATTATGGCTACACCTTC. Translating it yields CASSVGCRDYGYTF.

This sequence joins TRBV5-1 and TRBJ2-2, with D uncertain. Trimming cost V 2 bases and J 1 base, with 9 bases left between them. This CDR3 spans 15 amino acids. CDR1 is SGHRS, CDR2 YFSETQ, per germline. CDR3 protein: CASSFSTVNTGELFF. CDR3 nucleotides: TGCGCCAGCAGCTTCTCAACGGTGAACACCGGGGAGCTGTTTTTT. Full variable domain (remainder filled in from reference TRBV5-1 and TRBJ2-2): KAGVTQTPRYLIKTRGQQVTLSCSPISGHRSVSWYQQTPGQGLQFLFEYFSETQRNKGNFPGRFSGRQFSNSRSEMNVSTLELGDSALYLCASSFSTVNTGELFFGEGSRLTVL.

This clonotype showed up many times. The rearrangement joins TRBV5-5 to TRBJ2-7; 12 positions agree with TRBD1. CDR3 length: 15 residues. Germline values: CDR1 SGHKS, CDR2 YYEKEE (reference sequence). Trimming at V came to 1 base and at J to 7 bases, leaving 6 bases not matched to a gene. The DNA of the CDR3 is TGTGCCAGCAGCTTGTGGGGGACAGGGGGCGATGAGCAGTACGTC. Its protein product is CASSLWGTGGDEQYV.

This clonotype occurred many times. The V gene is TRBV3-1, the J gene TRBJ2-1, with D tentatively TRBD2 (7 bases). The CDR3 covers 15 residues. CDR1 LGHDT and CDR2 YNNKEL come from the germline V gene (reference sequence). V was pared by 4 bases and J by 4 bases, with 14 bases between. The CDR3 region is CASSLWGGAYNEQFF. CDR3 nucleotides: TGTGCCAGCAGCCTCTGGGGGGGGGCTTACAATGAGCAGTTCTTC.

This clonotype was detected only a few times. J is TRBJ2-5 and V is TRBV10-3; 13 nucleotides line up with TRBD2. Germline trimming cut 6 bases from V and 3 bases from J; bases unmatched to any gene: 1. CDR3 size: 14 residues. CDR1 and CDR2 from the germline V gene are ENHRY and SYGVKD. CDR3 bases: TGTGCCATCAGGGGGACTAGCGGGGAAGAGACCCAGTACTTC. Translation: CAIRGTSGEETQYF.

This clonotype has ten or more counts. CDR3 coding DNA: TGTGCCAGCAGTAAGAGGACAGCAGCGGCTCATCAGCCCCAGCATTTT. The encoded protein is CASSKRTAAAHQPQHF. The chain combines TRBV28 with TRBJ1-5; possible D gene TRBD1, 6 bases. V lost 5 bases, J lost 5 bases, and 19 bases lay in between. CDR3 length: 16 amino acids. CDR1 and CDR2 (germline): MDHEN, SYDVKM.

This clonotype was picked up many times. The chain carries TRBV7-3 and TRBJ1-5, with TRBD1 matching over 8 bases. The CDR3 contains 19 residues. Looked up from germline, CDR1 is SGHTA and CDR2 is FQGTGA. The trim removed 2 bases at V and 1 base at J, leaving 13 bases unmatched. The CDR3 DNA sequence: TGTGCCAGCAGCTTAGGCTACCCAGGGGGCGCGATCAGCAATCAGCCCCAGCATTTT. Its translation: CASSLGYPGGAISNQPQHF.